Below are 10 T cell receptor beta chains sequenced from a single sample in a study of T and B cells in COVID-19 patients. BIOMED2 TRB-A/B primer pools were used in multiplex TRB PCR. Via MiXCR, TCRdb re-called the multiplex PCR reads, giving one row per CDR3 protein. This sample has 20,000 to 25,000 distinct CDR3 sequences, with approximately 30% found just once. From blood, about 240-500 ng of genomic DNA served as TRB template. The sequencing input was blood. These receptors all stem from a human donor who had recovered from COVID-19.

The count of this clonotype is one. A much larger clone lies one base from this, so it may be a read error. V usage is TRBV5-5 and J usage is TRBJ2-5; TRBD1 matches at 7 bases. This CDR3 has 14 residues. Looked up from germline, CDR1 is SGHKS and CDR2 is YYEKEE (reference sequence). The CDR3 sequence: CARSLGQSQETQYF. The DNA of the CDR3 is TGTGCCCGCAGCCTGGGACAGTCCCAAGAGACCCAGTACTTC. Combining the CDR3 with reference TRBV5-5 and TRBJ2-5 gives the whole variable domain DAGVTQSPTHLIKTRGQQVTLRCSPISGHKSVSWYQQVLGQGPQFIFQYYEKEERGRGNFPDRFSARQFPNYSSELNVNALLLGDSALYLCARSLGQSQETQYFGPGTRLLVL.

In this sample, this clonotype is medium-sized. V usage is TRBV15 and J usage is TRBJ2-2, with D perhaps matching TRBD1 or TRBD2 (5 bases each). Germline V gene sequence: CDR1 LNHNV, CDR2 YYDKDF (reference sequence). Trimming took 0 bases from V and 7 from J, leaving 12 bases between them. This CDR3 has 15 amino acids. CDR3 sequence: CATSRDREGLGELFF. For the CDR3, the DNA is TGTGCCACCAGCAGAGATAGAGAGGGGCTCGGGGAGCTGTTTTTT.

At least ten counts were recorded for this clonotype. The gene calls are TRBV12-3 or TRBV12-4 and TRBJ1-2; D is possibly TRBD1 (5 bases). The CDR3 covers 14 residues. V lost 5 bases and J lost 5, with 15 bases in between. The CDR3 sequence: CASSPGRGRYGYTF. The CDR3 coding sequence is TGTGCCAGCAGTCCGGGACGGGGGAGGTATGGCTACACCTTC.

This clonotype came up once. The chain is built from TRBV6-2 or TRBV6-3 and TRBJ2-7, with 9 bases fitting TRBD1. Germline V lookup: CDR1 MNHEY, CDR2 SVGEGT. The CDR3 contains 14 residues. J gave up 3 bases and V 6 bases, and 6 bases lay outside the gene matches. Here the CDR3 reads CASSRRDRDYEQYF. The CDR3 nucleotides are TGTGCCAGCAGCCGTCGGGACAGGGACTACGAGCAGTACTTC.

This clonotype is labeled medium-sized. The J gene is TRBJ2-3, the V gene TRBV6-5; 11 bases fit TRBD2. The CDR3 is 16 residues long. CDR1 is MNHEY and CDR2 is SVGAGI in the germline V gene. With V trimmed by 6 bases and J by 4 bases, 9 bases remained unmatched. CDR3 region: CASSSGLAGTPDTQYF. The CDR3 DNA reads TGTGCCAGCAGCTCCGGACTAGCGGGCACACCAGATACGCAGTATTTT.

This clonotype is termed medium-sized. The chain joins TRBV5-5 to TRBJ2-2; D is unclear. Germline V gene sequence: CDR1 SGHKS, CDR2 YYEKEE (reference sequence). The CDR3 has 16 residues. V dropped 3 bases and J dropped 4 bases, with 16 bases sitting between them. CDR3 in DNA: TGTGCCAGCAGCTCACGATTCGGCCCCGGCACCGGGGAGCTGTTTTTT. The encoded protein is CASSSRFGPGTGELFF.

This clonotype rates as medium-sized. The V call is TRBV6-6, the J call TRBJ2-7; D gene ambiguous. V was pared by 2 bases and J by 4 bases, with 12 bases between. The germline V gene has CDR1 MNHNY and CDR2 SVGAGI (reference sequence). CDR3 size: 14 residues. The CDR3 sequence: CASSYTLGGYEQYF. Here the CDR3 DNA reads TGTGCCAGCAGTTACACGTTGGGTGGGTACGAGCAGTACTTC.

This clonotype was detected ten times or more. The chain uses TRBV30 and TRBJ1-3; D not certain. The CDR3 is 13 residues long. Germline V gene lookup returns CDR1 GTSNPN and CDR2 SVGIG (reference sequence). V shed 2 bases and J shed 4 bases, with 9 bases lying between them. The CDR3 coding sequence is TGTGCCTGGAGTAACGGGGTCGGAAACACCATATATTTT. Protein: CAWSNGVGNTIYF.

This clonotype was seen a few times. J is TRBJ2-7 and V is TRBV15, with D tentatively TRBD1 (5 bases). The CDR3 contains 17 residues. V was shortened by 3 bases and J by 5 bases, with 23 bases between the two germline ends. Looked up from germline, CDR1 is LNHNV and CDR2 is YYDKDF (reference sequence). CDR3 in DNA: TGTGCCACCAGCAGCCACCAGGGTGGGTTCTCGCTCGACGAGCAGTACTTC. This codes for CATSSHQGGFSLDEQYF.

This clonotype was counted only a few times. An end of the junction does not agree with germline; a read error may underlie this. This chain connects TRBV6-5 to TRBJ2-1; the D gene could be TRBD1 or TRBD2 (6 bases each). The length of the CDR3 is 17 residues. Germline assignment: CDR1 MNHEY and CDR2 SVGAGI. The chain's CDR3 is CASSDSSGGRAYNEQFF. DNA of the CDR3: TGTGCCAGCAGTGACTCGAGTGGGGGGCGCGCCTACAATGAGCAGTTCTTC.